This passage covers 19 T cell receptor beta chains from one sample sequenced in a study of cytomegalovirus exposure and HLA in healthy donors. PCR involved 60 Vbeta and 13 Jbeta primers. Only in-frame clones appear in the TCRdb table, and some are missing; sequencing was by immunoSEQ multiplex PCR. The sample yields under 110,000 clones, 75% seen once. Sequencing was performed on PBMCs. These TCRs come from a man between 50 and 59 years old in good health and CMV-seronegative.

The V and J genes are TRBV19 and TRBJ2-5; TRBD1 is a possible D gene (6 bases). Germline assignment: CDR1 LNHDA and CDR2 SQIVND (reference sequence). This CDR3 comprises 16 residues. V lost 6 bases, J lost 2 bases, and 19 bases lay in between. DNA for the CDR3: TGTGCCAGTAGCCTCGCCCCAGGGACACGTCAAGAGACCCAGTACTTC. It is translated as CASSLAPGTRQETQYF. Complete variable domain (other parts from reference TRBV19 and TRBJ2-5): DGGITQSPKYLFRKEGQNVTLSCEQNLNHDAMYWYRQDPGQGLRLIYYSQIVNDFQKGDIAEGYSVSREKKESFPLTVTSAQKNPTAFYLCASSLAPGTRQETQYFGPGTRLLVL.

The V gene is TRBV5-1, the J gene TRBJ1-6; 9 nucleotides match TRBD1. The J segment lost 9 bases and the V segment lost 2 bases, leaving 9 bases of the junction unmatched. The germline V gene has CDR1 SGHRS and CDR2 YFSETQ. The CDR3 has 16 amino acids. The CDR3 nucleotides read TGCGCCAGCAGCTTAACAGGGGGCGCATCGCCTTCACCCCTCCACTTT. Its translation: CASSLTGGASPSPLHF.

CDR3 residues: CASSFGQKETQYF. The CDR3 coding sequence is TGTGCCAGCAGCTTCGGACAGAAAGAGACCCAGTACTTC. The rearrangement links TRBV7-3 to TRBJ2-5; TRBD1 might be the D (6 bases). The CDR3 extends over 13 amino acids. The V gene lost 3 bases and the J gene lost 3 bases, with 8 bases spanning the gap. Germline V gene lookup returns CDR1 SGHTA and CDR2 FQGTGA.

The CDR3 DNA reads TGTGCCAGCAGCTCGACGGAGTACTATGGCTACACCTTC. This encodes CASSSTEYYGYTF. The V and J genes are TRBV5-4 and TRBJ1-2; D unclear. V lost 3 bases and J lost 3, with 9 bases in between. Germline values: CDR1 SGHNT, CDR2 YYREEE (reference sequence). This CDR3 comprises 13 residues.

This clone was found a few times. The rearrangement links TRBV6-5 to TRBJ1-6, with TRBD1 as a possible D gene (5 bases). CDR3 length: 14 amino acids. V was pared by 4 bases and J by 8 bases, with 12 bases between. The germline CDR1 and CDR2 sequences are MNHEY and SVGAGI. CDR3: CASSSGDGYSPLHF. The CDR3, as DNA: TGTGCCAGCAGTTCGGGGGACGGATATTCACCCCTCCACTTT.

The chain combines TRBV7-2 with TRBJ2-3, with a possible D match to TRBD1 (5 bases). The CDR3 is 14 amino acids. Germline V lookup: CDR1 SGHTA, CDR2 FQGNSA. V lost 1 base to trimming and J lost 7 bases, with 12 bases between them. CDR3 bases: TGTGCCAGCAGCTTAGAATCGTCAGGGAATACGCAGTATTTT. Its protein is CASSLESSGNTQYF.

The table lists this clone with a few counts. The chain joins TRBV11-1 to TRBJ2-7; D is unclear. There are 14 residues in the CDR3. V was trimmed by 1 base and J by 2 bases, leaving 9 bases between them. The V gene's germline CDR1 is SGHAT and CDR2 FQDESV (reference sequence). The CDR3 DNA is TGTGCCAGCAGCTTAGGACACCCGCCCTACGAGCAGTACTTC. It codes for CASSLGHPPYEQYF.

CDR3 amino acids: CASGARTGLYEAFF. The CDR3 DNA follows: TGTGCCAGCGGAGCCCGGACAGGACTCTATGAAGCTTTCTTT. This rearrangement joins TRBV2 to TRBJ1-1; TRBD1 aligns across 7 bases. The V gene end was trimmed by 8 bases and the J gene end by 7 bases; junction bases not matched to a gene: 13. CDR3 length: 14 residues. The germline CDR1 and CDR2 sequences are SNHLY and FYNNEI. The full variable domain, in which reference TRBV2 and TRBJ1-1 provide the parts outside the CDR3, is EPEVTQTPSHQVTQMGQEVILRCVPISNHLYFYWYRQILGQKVEFLVSFYNNEISEKSEIFDDQFSVERPDGSNFTLKIRSTKLEDSAMYFCASGARTGLYEAFFGQGTRLTVV.

This rearrangement joins TRBV9 to TRBJ2-1, with 7 bases identical to TRBD1. CDR1 SGDLS and CDR2 YYNGEE come from the germline V gene. After removal of 3 bases from V and 5 bases from J, the junction contained 11 bases not matched to a gene. The CDR3 contains 16 residues. The CDR3 loop is CASSETGTVYDNEQFF. The CDR3 nucleotides are TGTGCCAGCAGCGAGACCGGGACAGTATACGACAATGAGCAGTTCTTC.

The sample holds a few counts of this clone. The V call is TRBV5-1, the J call TRBJ1-4, with D unresolved. Deletions cut 7 bases from V and 4 bases from J, with 11 bases between. From germline, CDR1 is SGHRS and CDR2 YFSETQ. The CDR3 length is 13 residues. The CDR3 sequence: CASSGTVNEKLFF. The DNA of the CDR3 is TGCGCCAGCTCCGGAACAGTTAATGAAAAACTGTTTTTT.

This chain joins TRBV19 and TRBJ1-5; 7 bases fit TRBD1. Germline V CDR1 and CDR2: LNHDA, SQIVND (reference sequence). V lost 1 base and J lost 2; bases outside the gene matches: 11. CDR3 length: 18 residues. CDR3 sequence reads: CASSIGVFGGGGNQPQHF. CDR3 sequence (DNA): TGTGCCAGTAGTATAGGGGTATTCGGAGGGGGCGGCAATCAGCCCCAGCATTTT.

The rearrangement joins TRBV30 to TRBJ1-1; D perhaps matches TRBD1 (6 bases). Germline CDR1 is GTSNPN and CDR2 is SVGIG (reference sequence). The CDR3 has 13 amino acids. Trimming left V 3 bases short and J 6 bases short, with 14 bases between. CDR3 sequence (DNA): TGTGCCTGGAGGGCGGGGGCTATAGCTGAAGCTTTCTTT. It is translated as CAWRAGAIAEAFF.

About this clone itself: Other DNA sequences from this sample encode an identical CDR3 as well. This sequence joins TRBV30 and TRBJ1-5, with TRBD1 identical over 8 bases. J lost 6 bases, V lost 1 base, and 5 bases had no gene match. Germline CDR1 is GTSNPN and CDR2 is SVGIG (reference sequence). The CDR3 runs to 14 residues. CDR3 DNA sequence: TGTGCCTGGAGTGCTACAGGGGGTGGTCAGCCCCAGCATTTT. It translates to CAWSATGGGQPQHF. Full variable domain (remainder filled in from reference TRBV30 and TRBJ1-5): SQTIHQWPATLVQPVGSPLSLECTVEGTSNPNLYWYRQAAGRGLQLLFYSVGIGQISSEVPQNLSASRPQDRQFILSSKKLLLSDSGFYLCAWSATGGGQPQHFGDGTRLSIL.

V is TRBV30 and J is TRBJ1-2; D not resolved. Germline loops: CDR1 GTSNPN, CDR2 SVGIG (reference sequence). The CDR3 runs to 11 residues. Trimming stripped 3 bases from V and 7 bases from J, with 9 bases between. This CDR3 is CAWSEGAGYTF. Written as DNA, the CDR3 is TGTGCCTGGAGCGAGGGAGCTGGCTACACCTTC.

This clone occurred once. CDR3 sequence: CASSLQGGQPQHF. DNA of the CDR3: TGTGCCAGCAGTCTGCAGGGTGGTCAGCCCCAGCATTTT. The genes are TRBV6-5 and TRBJ1-5, with D perhaps TRBD1 (5 bases). The V and J ends lost 5 bases and 6 bases respectively, with 11 bases between them. The CDR3 loop spans 13 amino acids. Germline values: CDR1 MNHEY, CDR2 SVGAGI.

V is TRBV5-1 and J is TRBJ2-6; 12 nucleotides agree with TRBD1. Germline V gene lookup returns CDR1 SGHRS and CDR2 YFSETQ. The CDR3 is made up of 18 amino acids. V trimming: 2 bases; J trimming: 1 base; junction bases outside the gene matches: 4. DNA for the CDR3: TGCGCCAGCAGCTTACAGGGACAGGGGGCATCTGGGGCCAACGTCCTGACTTTC. Its translation: CASSLQGQGASGANVLTF.

With regard to this clone: Other nucleotide sequences in the sample specify the same CDR3. The V call is TRBV5-6, the J call TRBJ1-1; no definite D call. The CDR3 loop spans 11 amino acids. V was shortened by 0 bases and J by 6 bases, with 3 bases between the two germline ends. CDR1 and CDR2 (germline): SGHDT, YYEEEE. The CDR3 protein is CASSLGPEAFF. Written as DNA, the CDR3 is TGTGCCAGCAGCTTGGGGCCTGAAGCTTTCTTT. Full variable domain (rest looked up from reference TRBV5-6 and TRBJ1-1): DAGVTQSPTHLIKTRGQQVTLRCSPKSGHDTVSWYQQALGQGPQFIFQYYEEEERQRGNFPDRFSGHQFPNYSSELNVNALLLGDSALYLCASSLGPEAFFGQGTRLTVV.

As regards this clone: The sample has other DNA sequences that encode this CDR3 too. This chain joins TRBV5-1 and TRBJ2-5; 12 nucleotides match TRBD1. V lost 3 bases to trimming and J lost 11 bases; unmatched junction nucleotides: 11. Per the germline V gene, CDR1 is SGHRS and CDR2 is YFSETQ. The CDR3 runs to 15 residues. The CDR3 region is CASSWGQGAFEEQYF. The CDR3 bases are TGCGCCAGCAGCTGGGGACAGGGGGCTTTCGAAGAGCAGTACTTC.

This chain uses TRBV7-2 with TRBJ2-3, with a weak D call TRBD1 (6 bases). The CDR3 totals 16 residues. Germline lookup yields CDR1 SGHTA and CDR2 FQGNSA. Trimming cost V 5 bases and J 1 base, with 16 bases left between them. CDR3 in DNA: TGTGCCAGCAGCCCGAAGGGGGTGTTGGGCACAGATACGCAGTATTTT. This sequence encodes CASSPKGVLGTDTQYF.